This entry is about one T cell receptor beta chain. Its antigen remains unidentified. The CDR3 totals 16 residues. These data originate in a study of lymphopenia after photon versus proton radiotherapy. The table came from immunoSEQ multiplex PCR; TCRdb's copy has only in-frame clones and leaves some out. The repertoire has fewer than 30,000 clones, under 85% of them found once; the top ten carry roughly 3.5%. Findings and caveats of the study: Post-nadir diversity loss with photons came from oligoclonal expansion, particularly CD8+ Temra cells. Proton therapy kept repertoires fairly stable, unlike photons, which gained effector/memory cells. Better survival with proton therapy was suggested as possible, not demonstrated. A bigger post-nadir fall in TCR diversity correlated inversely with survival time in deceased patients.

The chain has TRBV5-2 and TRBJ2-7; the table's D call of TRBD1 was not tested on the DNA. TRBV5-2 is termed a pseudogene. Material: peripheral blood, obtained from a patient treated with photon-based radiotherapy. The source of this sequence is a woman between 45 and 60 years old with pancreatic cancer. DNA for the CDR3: TGCGCCAGCAGCCAAGATAGTGGACAGGGAGGCTACGAGCAGTACTTC. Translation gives CASSQDSGQGGYEQYF.